Listed here are 15 T cell receptor beta chains from one sample, sequenced in a study of blood T cell repertoires in COVID-19. The assay was immunoSEQ multiplex PCR, and TCRdb's table has in-frame clones only and misses some. The sample consists of a few hundred thousand clones, roughly nine tenths of them appearing once. Sequencing was carried out using peripheral blood. The receptors were gathered from a woman between 45 and 60 years old who had recovered from COVID-19.

This clone has just one count. The chain uses TRBV6-2 or TRBV6-3 and TRBJ1-5; 10 bases are a match to TRBD1. CDR1 and CDR2 (germline): MNHEY, SVGEGT. This CDR3 spans 14 amino acids. The J segment lost 5 bases and the V segment lost 2 bases, leaving 0 bases of the junction unmatched. The CDR3 nucleotides read TGTGCCAGCAGTTACGGGACAGGGGATCAGCCCCAGCATTTT. Protein product: CASSYGTGDQPQHF.

The V gene is TRBV13, the J gene TRBJ1-5; D not resolved. Germline-derived CDR1 and CDR2 are PRHDT and FYEKMQ (reference sequence). This CDR3 spans 13 amino acids. V was trimmed by 0 bases and J by 6 bases, leaving 6 bases between them. The CDR3 nucleotides read TGTGCCAGCAGCTTAGGGCGGTCTCAGCCCCAGCATTTT. The encoded protein is CASSLGRSQPQHF.

Turning to this clone: The sample contains more than one DNA sequence encoding this CDR3. The rearrangement uses TRBV4-3 and TRBJ2-3; D perhaps matches TRBD1 (6 bases). V was shortened by 0 bases and J by 0 bases, with 10 bases between the two germline ends. The CDR3 spans 16 residues. Germline loops: CDR1 LGHNA, CDR2 YSLEER. The CDR3 sequence: CASSQDRGGSTDTQYF. In DNA, the CDR3 is TGCGCCAGCAGCCAAGATCGAGGGGGAAGCACAGATACGCAGTATTTT.

The rearrangement uses TRBV7-2 and TRBJ1-5; maybe TRBD1 (5 bases). V was shortened by 6 bases and J by 5 bases, with 11 bases between the two germline ends. The CDR3 covers 13 residues. From germline, CDR1 is SGHTA and CDR2 FQGNSA. DNA of the CDR3: TGTGCCAGCAGTTCCTCGGGGGATCAGCCCCAGCATTTT. Its protein is CASSSSGDQPQHF. Using reference TRBV7-2 and TRBJ1-5 for the parts outside the CDR3, the full variable domain is GAGVSQSPSNKVTEKGKDVELRCDPISGHTALYWYRQSLGQGLEFLIYFQGNSAPDKSGLPSDRFSAERTGGSVSTLTIQRTQQEDSAVYLCASSSSGDQPQHFGDGTRLSIL.

This chain connects TRBV6-6 to TRBJ1-2; D gene ambiguous. V was shortened by 6 bases and J by 6 bases, with 17 bases between the two germline ends. Germline assignment: CDR1 MNHNY and CDR2 SVGAGI (reference sequence). The CDR3 contains 14 residues. CDR3 protein: CASSLNGLSDGYTF. The DNA for the CDR3 is TGTGCCAGCAGCCTAAATGGACTTTCCGATGGCTACACCTTC.

J is TRBJ2-7 and V is TRBV19; D gene uncertain. V dropped 0 bases and J dropped 1 base, with 4 bases sitting between them. CDR1 is LNHDA, CDR2 SQIVND, per germline (reference sequence). The CDR3 is 13 amino acids. CDR3 nucleotide sequence: TGTGCCAGTAGTATAGACGGTTCCTACGAGCAGTACTTC. Translating gives CASSIDGSYEQYF.

This CDR3 reads CASSQVRNSPLHF. CDR3 bases: TGCGCCAGCAGCCAAGTCCGTAATTCACCCCTCCACTTT. The chain has TRBV4-3 and TRBJ1-6; no reliable D call. The V end lost 1 base, the J end lost 6 bases, and 4 bases lay between the germline ends. Germline loops: CDR1 LGHNA, CDR2 YSLEER. The CDR3 is made up of 13 amino acids.

J is TRBJ2-7 and V is TRBV3-1 (or the pseudogene TRBV3-2); 9 bases are a match to TRBD2. From germline, CDR1 is LGHDT and CDR2 YNNKEL (reference sequence). The CDR3 is 17 amino acids. V lost 1 base and J lost 4; bases outside the gene matches: 11. The CDR3 DNA sequence: TGTGCCAGCAGCCAAGTAGAGCGAGCGGGGGGCCGTTACGAGCAGTACTTC. This translates into CASSQVERAGGRYEQYF.

V and J are TRBV6-7 and TRBJ2-1; a weak D match, TRBD2 (5 bases). TRBV6-7 is an ORF, with its function uncertain. The germline V and J ends were trimmed by 6 bases and 6 bases, with 18 bases remaining between them. The CDR3 consists of 15 residues. The CDR3 here is CASSSHPDSRNEQFF. CDR3 nucleotide sequence: TGTGCCAGCAGCTCCCACCCGGACTCCCGCAATGAGCAGTTCTTC.

The chain links TRBV4-3 to TRBJ2-1; 9 bases are shared with TRBD2. Germline loops: CDR1 LGHNA, CDR2 YSLEER. The V gene end was trimmed by 4 bases and the J gene end by 7 bases; junction bases not matched to a gene: 11. This CDR3 contains 16 residues. The CDR3 spells CASSRNAGGNWNEQFF. The CDR3 nucleotides are TGCGCCAGCAGCCGGAACGCGGGAGGGAATTGGAATGAGCAGTTCTTC.

The J gene is TRBJ2-2, the V gene TRBV12-5; 7 nucleotides match TRBD2. With V trimmed by 1 base and J by 6 bases, 8 bases remained unmatched. Germline lookup yields CDR1 LGHNT and CDR2 FRNRAP. The CDR3 consists of 16 residues. CDR3: CASGLDPGRFPGELFF. In DNA form, the CDR3 reads TGTGCTAGTGGTTTGGACCCCGGGAGGTTCCCCGGGGAGCTGTTTTTT.

The chain couples TRBV7-2 to TRBJ1-3; weak D call: TRBD1 (6 bases). Trimming took off 5 bases at V and 3 bases at J, with 20 bases between the two ends. The CDR3 covers 17 residues. Germline-derived CDR1 and CDR2 are SGHTA and FQGNSA. CDR3 DNA sequence: TGTGCCAGCAGCCGGGACACGACACCCCTACTTGGAAACACCATATATTTT. Translated, it gives CASSRDTTPLLGNTIYF.

Ten or more counts support this clone. The chain carries TRBV7-3 and TRBJ1-6; D not resolved. The germline gives CDR1 SGHTA, CDR2 FQGTGA. This CDR3 comprises 13 residues. Trimming removed 4 bases at V and 5 bases at J, with 6 bases between. The CDR3 nucleotides are TGTGCCAGCAGCTCCTTTAATAATTCACCCCTCCACTTT. Its translation is CASSSFNNSPLHF.

The gene calls are TRBV5-1 and TRBJ1-1, with 11 bases aligning to TRBD1. The CDR3 loop spans 15 amino acids. J gave up 6 bases and V 5 bases, and 9 bases lay outside the gene matches. Germline CDR1 is SGHRS and CDR2 is YFSETQ. CDR3 sequence reads: CASRPDRGRVAEAFF. CDR3 DNA: TGCGCCAGCAGGCCGGACAGGGGGCGGGTGGCTGAAGCTTTCTTT.

This clone was found once. The chain links TRBV6-1 to TRBJ2-7, with TRBD2 identical over 8 bases. The CDR3 consists of 17 residues. Trimming at V came to 0 bases and at J to 5 bases, leaving 12 bases not matched to a gene. Germline CDR1 and CDR2: MNHNS and SASEGT. The CDR3 bases are TGTGCCAGCAGTGAAGCCGGGTGGGCGGGGGGAATGAACGAGCAGTACTTC. It encodes CASSEAGWAGGMNEQYF.